This entry is about one T cell receptor (gamma chain). Germline lookup yields CDR1 GITISATS and CDR2 ISYDGTV (reference sequence). This CDR3 spans 16 amino acids. After removal of 1 base from V and 9 bases from J, the junction contained 6 bases not matched to a gene. This sample was included in a study of gamma-delta chains in newborns, infants, children. Study-wide context: Microbial exposure reportedly drives polyclonal innate γδ T cell expansion after birth.

TCRdb re-called clones from the reads via CATT. The repertoire includes over a thousand gamma-chain clones, about 38% of them detected once, and 35% to 45% sits in the top ten. Sequenced material: blood. The chain links TRGV9 to TRGJP. The J gene, missing from TCRdb, was assigned here through DNA to germline matching. The receptor comes from a child who was a newborn, infant or young child, either healthy, febrile or measles-vaccinated (not recorded which). The CDR3 loop reads CALWEVAGLGKKIKVF. CDR3 coding DNA: TGTGCCTTGTGGGAGGTTGCGGGGTTGGGCAAAAAAATCAAGGTATTT.